Listed here is a single T cell receptor (beta chain). Its antigen is unknown. The data were taken from a study of T cells in Graves' hyperthyroidism and ophthalmopathy. Findings of the study overall: Blood also carried most thyroid clonotypes expanded above 0.001.

RNA transcripts provided the source from which TCR beta CDR3 regions were amplified. TCR CDR3 regions were first amplified by RT-PCR with HTBI primers. TCRdb re-analysed the multiplex PCR reads in MiXCR, keeping a single row per CDR3 protein. This sample has 500,000 to 600,000 distinct CDR3 sequences, with roughly 17% found just once. With 1 base removed from V and 2 bases from J, the gap between germline ends came to 8 bases. This CDR3 is 14 amino acids long. Germline V gene lookup returns CDR1 SGDLS and CDR2 YYNGEE. Hyperthyroidism in the patients, aged 18 to 65, was newly diagnosed and under 2 months in duration. Thyroid ultrasound, orbital computed tomography, clinical symptoms, and serum thyroxine and TRAb underpinned diagnoses. PBMCs were collected from a 10 ml volume of fresh peripheral blood.

The sequencing sample was made of blood. This chain connects TRBV9 to TRBJ2-3; D is perhaps TRBD2 (5 bases). The receptor comes from a woman aged 18 to 35 with Graves' hyperthyroidism. CDR3 nucleotide sequence: TGTGCCAGCAGCGTAACGACTAACACAGATACGCAGTATTTT. It specifies CASSVTTNTDTQYF.